The 30 T cell receptor beta chains presented below share a single source sample, sequenced in a study of monozygotic twins with inflammatory bowel disease. TCRdb re-called the 5' RACE reads and shows each CDR3 protein once, DNA omitted. The sample features some 330,000 distinct CDR3 sequences, with about 5% in its top ten. Source material: blood. The receptor source for this set is a human donor with ulcerative colitis or Crohn's disease, or a healthy co-twin of an affected twin (not recorded which).

This chain joins TRBV3-1 and TRBJ2-2; TCRdb proposes TRBD1, but this gene call is untestable without DNA. This CDR3 comprises 14 residues. Germline V gene lookup returns CDR1 LGHDT and CDR2 YNNKEL (reference sequence). CDR3 in amino acids: CASSPYGGTGELFF.

The chain links TRBV6-2 or TRBV6-3 to TRBJ2-1. The CDR3 sequence is 11 residues long. In germline, CDR1 is MNHEY, CDR2 SVGEGT. The CDR3 sequence: CASSQRGEQFF.

The chain employs TRBV28 and TRBJ1-2. This CDR3 contains 15 residues. Germline assignment: CDR1 MDHEN and CDR2 SYDVKM. The CDR3 loop is CASSFAGNHNYGYTF.

V and J are TRBV30 and TRBJ1-2; TCRdb names TRBD1, which stays unverified in the absence of DNA. The CDR3 loop spans 13 amino acids. Per germline, CDR1 GTSNPN and CDR2 SVGIG (reference sequence). The CDR3 reads CAWRTGTNYGYTF.

The chain has TRBV11-2 and TRBJ2-1; the TCRdb call, TRBD2, lacks DNA for checking. CDR3 length: 14 amino acids. Germline V gene sequence: CDR1 SGHAT, CDR2 FQNNGV. CDR3 sequence: CASNTALTYNEQFF.

The V gene is TRBV12-3 or TRBV12-4, the J gene TRBJ2-5; TCRdb calls TRBD2, which cannot be checked without DNA. CDR3 size: 12 residues. This CDR3 reads CASSLSGSLRYF.

J is TRBJ1-2 and V is TRBV27; lacking DNA, the TRBD1 call made by TCRdb goes unchecked. This CDR3 has 13 amino acids. Germline V gene sequence: CDR1 MNHEY, CDR2 SMNVEV (reference sequence). CDR3 sequence reads: CASSLSSRYGYTF.

This sequence joins TRBV5-4 and TRBJ2-7; absent DNA, TCRdb's TRBD2 call cannot be checked. The CDR3 totals 14 residues. Per germline, CDR1 SGHNT and CDR2 YYREEE (reference sequence). The CDR3 sequence: CASSPSGSHYEQYF.

The V gene is TRBV5-1, the J gene TRBJ2-1; with no DNA, the TCRdb D assignment of TRBD1 cannot be verified. Germline V CDR1 and CDR2: SGHRS, YFSETQ. The CDR3 length is 14 residues. The CDR3 loop reads CASTRQGKGDEQFF.

The chain links TRBV6-5 to TRBJ1-2. CDR1 is MNHEY, CDR2 SVGAGI, per germline. The CDR3 has 11 residues. CDR3 region: CASSYHHGYTF.

This chain connects TRBV20-1 to TRBJ2-7; TCRdb selects TRBD2, and the lack of DNA leaves this call unchecked. Germline CDR1 is DFQATT and CDR2 is SNEGSKA (reference sequence). The CDR3 extends over 13 amino acids. The CDR3 is CSALAGGAYEQYF.

The V call is TRBV5-1, the J call TRBJ2-3; TCRdb calls TRBD1, which cannot be checked without DNA. This CDR3 contains 15 residues. CDR1 and CDR2 (germline): SGHRS, YFSETQ. CDR3 protein: CASSLGPGGADTQYF.

J is TRBJ2-1 and V is TRBV4-2; the D gene TCRdb calls, TRBD2, cannot be checked with no DNA. Germline CDR1 LGHNA, CDR2 YNFKEQ. The CDR3 is 16 amino acids. Here the CDR3 reads CASSQEGLAGENEQFF.

This sequence joins TRBV5-1 and TRBJ2-5; TCRdb's assignment of TRBD1 cannot be checked, as there is no DNA. Germline V gene data show CDR1 as SGHRS and CDR2 as YFSETQ. The CDR3 contains 13 residues. CDR3 sequence: CASQRGLQETQYF. Full variable domain (missing parts from reference TRBV5-1 and TRBJ2-5): KAGVTQTPRYLIKTRGQQVTLSCSPISGHRSVSWYQQTPGQGLQFLFEYFSETQRNKGNFPGRFSGRQFSNSRSEMNVSTLELGDSALYLCASQRGLQETQYFGPGTRLLVL.

V usage is TRBV5-1 and J usage is TRBJ2-1; TCRdb returns TRBD1, unconfirmable since there is no DNA. Germline assignment: CDR1 SGHRS and CDR2 YFSETQ. The CDR3 spans 14 residues. Here the CDR3 reads CASSSGQGSDEQFF.

This sequence joins TRBV28 and TRBJ1-5; TCRdb's D call, TRBD1, is unchecked because there is no DNA. The CDR3 is made up of 14 amino acids. Germline V gene lookup returns CDR1 MDHEN and CDR2 SYDVKM. The CDR3 loop reads CASSLGTGPQPQHF.

The rearrangement joins TRBV6-2 or TRBV6-3 to TRBJ2-7; the D gene TCRdb calls, TRBD1, cannot be checked with no DNA. CDR1 is MNHEY, CDR2 SVGEGT, per germline. The CDR3 has 18 amino acids. The CDR3: CASSPIFGTGGILNEQYF.

The genes are TRBV19 and TRBJ2-5. Germline-derived CDR1 and CDR2 are LNHDA and SQIVND (reference sequence). The CDR3 runs 13 residues. The CDR3 region is CASSRSLQETQYF.

V is TRBV6-1 and J is TRBJ2-7. CDR3 size: 14 residues. Germline CDR1 is MNHNS and CDR2 is SASEGT. This chain's CDR3 is CASSRSDNGYEQYF.

The gene calls are TRBV7-2 and TRBJ2-3; the D call from TCRdb, TRBD2, cannot be confirmed without DNA. CDR1 is SGHTA, CDR2 FQGNSA, per germline. The CDR3 runs to 15 residues. CDR3 sequence reads: CASSPQSGRRDTQYF.

The chain joins TRBV5-1 to TRBJ1-6. The CDR3 contains 15 residues. Germline CDR1 is SGHRS and CDR2 is YFSETQ. The CDR3 region is CASSLVGSYNSPLHF.

The chain couples TRBV23-1 to TRBJ1-6. TRBV23-1 is an ORF, and what it does is uncertain. CDR3 length: 17 amino acids. CDR3 sequence: CASSQSADIEGNSPLHF.

V and J are TRBV6-1 and TRBJ2-3; TCRdb names TRBD1, which stays unverified in the absence of DNA. This CDR3 is 15 amino acids long. CDR1 and CDR2 (germline): MNHNS, SASEGT. This chain's CDR3 is CASSVALPGSDTQYF.

The chain carries TRBV12-3 or TRBV12-4 and TRBJ2-1; no DNA is available, so the TRBD1 call from TCRdb remains unchecked. The CDR3 totals 16 residues. CDR3: CASSSPTGRYYNEQFF.

The chain recombines TRBV7-2 with TRBJ2-1; the D gene TCRdb calls, TRBD2, cannot be checked with no DNA. This CDR3 spans 17 amino acids. Germline V gene sequence: CDR1 SGHTA, CDR2 FQGNSA. The CDR3 is CASSLNSRGGLRNEQFF. The full variable domain, completed using reference TRBV7-2 and TRBJ2-1, is GAGVSQSPSNKVTEKGKDVELRCDPISGHTALYWYRQSLGQGLEFLIYFQGNSAPDKSGLPSDRFSAERTGGSVSTLTIQRTQQEDSAVYLCASSLNSRGGLRNEQFFGPGTRLTVL.

This CDR3 is CASSQNTDTRYF. This chain joins TRBV6-5 and TRBJ2-3. This CDR3 has 12 amino acids. Germline loops: CDR1 MNHEY, CDR2 SVGAGI.

CDR3 amino acids: CSARPLATGELFF. The V call is TRBV20-1, the J call TRBJ2-2; TCRdb's D call, TRBD1, is unchecked because there is no DNA. The CDR3 loop spans 13 amino acids. Germline lookup yields CDR1 DFQATT and CDR2 SNEGSKA (reference sequence).

This chain uses TRBV6-1 with TRBJ2-3; the D gene TCRdb calls, TRBD1, cannot be checked with no DNA. The CDR3 runs 15 residues. Germline V CDR1 and CDR2: MNHNS, SASEGT. CDR3 in amino acids: CASRDRDGTTDTQYF.

The V and J genes are TRBV28 and TRBJ2-3. Germline V lookup: CDR1 MDHEN, CDR2 SYDVKM. This CDR3 has 13 amino acids. CDR3 loop: CASRLISTDTQYF.

This rearrangement joins TRBV29-1 to TRBJ2-7. Germline V CDR1 and CDR2: SQVTM, ANQGSEA. This CDR3 is built from 13 residues. Here the CDR3 reads CSVDDKTGSEQYF.